This T cell receptor (beta chain) is drawn from a study of OX40 agonist ivuxolimab in advanced cancers. On the study more broadly: At doses from 0.01 to 10 mg/kg, patients were given intravenous ivuxolimab every 2 weeks. Two cutaneous melanoma patients and one hepatocellular carcinoma patient, three in all, had partial responses.

Drawing of blood for sampling happened at baseline, at cycle 4 day 1, and at cycle 7 day 1. Regarding this clone: What it recognizes is unknown.

Study-level findings and limits: The authors also found low normalized T-cell clonal expansion in some nonresponders.

Using immunoSEQ multiplex PCR, the repertoire was profiled, and TCRdb retains in-frame clones only, with some absent. The data contain tens of thousands of clones, over 65% of them singletons. Germline CDR1 is MDHEN and CDR2 is SYDVKM. Trimming left V 4 bases short and J 4 bases short, with 10 bases between. This CDR3 is 13 amino acids long. Sequenced material: CD4+ or CD8+ T cells sorted from blood, taken in a trial of the OX40 agonist ivuxolimab. J is TRBJ1-2 and V is TRBV28; D unclear. The receptor was derived from an adult with an advanced solid tumor such as melanoma, head and neck, liver or kidney cancer. The CDR3 sequence is CASSSGTLYGYTF. CDR3 sequence (DNA): TGTGCCAGCAGTTCTGGAACGCTCTATGGCTACACCTTC.